This T cell receptor beta chain appears in the sequencing data of a study of regulatory T cells in long-lasting Graves disease. Regarding the study as a whole: TRBV28, TRBJ1-2 and TRBJ2-5 were favored in persistent disease. Those with persistent Graves' had less TCR diversity than newly diagnosed patients.

Investigators prepared the TCR beta libraries by applying iRepertoire HTBI primers and Arm-PCR of CDR3 regions. TCRdb re-derived calls from the multiplex PCR reads in MiXCR, one entry per CDR3 protein. The sample lists roughly 360,000 distinct CDR3 sequences, roughly 24% occurring once. The CDR3 spans 19 residues. The V gene's germline CDR1 is SGHVS and CDR2 FQNEAQ. The ends were cut back, 3 bases at V and 2 bases at J, with 23 bases in the middle. Comments on this clonotype: What it binds is unknown.

As for time point: persistent/refractory GD, antithyroid drugs over 5 years with positive TRAb. Following extraction of RNA from PBMCs, that RNA was used to make the TCR library. The source was peripheral blood mononuclear cells (PBMCs), collected when the disease was refractory, from a patient treated with antithyroid drugs. The clonotype was recovered from a woman in her forties with Graves disease. V gene TRBV7-8 combines with J gene TRBJ1-3; D might be TRBD1 (6 bases). The CDR3 DNA sequence: TGTGCCAGCAGCTTCGGGTTGGTCGGGACATTCCCCACTGGAAACACCATATATTTT. It specifies CASSFGLVGTFPTGNTIYF.